This T cell receptor (beta chain) was observed in a study of blood T cell repertoires in COVID-19. The J segment lost 5 bases and the V segment lost 5 bases, leaving 8 bases of the junction unmatched. The germline gives CDR1 SGHTA, CDR2 FQGNSA. The CDR3 spans 16 residues. Profiled with immunoSEQ multiplex PCR; TCRdb holds only in-frame clones, not every one. Of about 130,000 clones listed, about four fifths are singletons. This TCR came from an elderly woman with acute or convalescent COVID-19. This chain links TRBV7-2 with TRBJ1-6; 8 bases are shared with TRBD1. The sequenced material came from peripheral blood. DNA for the CDR3: TGTGCCAGCAGCCACTTCGGCAGGGGGCATAATTCACCCCTCCACTTT. Translation gives CASSHFGRGHNSPLHF.